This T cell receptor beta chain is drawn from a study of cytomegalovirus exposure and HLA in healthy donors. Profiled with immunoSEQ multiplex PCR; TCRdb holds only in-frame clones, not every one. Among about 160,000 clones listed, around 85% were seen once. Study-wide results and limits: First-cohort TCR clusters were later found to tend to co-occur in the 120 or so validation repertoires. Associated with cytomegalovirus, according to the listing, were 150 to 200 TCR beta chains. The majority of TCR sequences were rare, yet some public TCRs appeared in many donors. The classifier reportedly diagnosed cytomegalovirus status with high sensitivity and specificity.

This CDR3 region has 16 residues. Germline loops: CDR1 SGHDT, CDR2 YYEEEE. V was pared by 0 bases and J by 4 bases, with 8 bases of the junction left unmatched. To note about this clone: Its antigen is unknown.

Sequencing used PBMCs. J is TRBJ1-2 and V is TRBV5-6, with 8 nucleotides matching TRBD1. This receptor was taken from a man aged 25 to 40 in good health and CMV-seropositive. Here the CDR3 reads CASSLGRQGRLYGYTF. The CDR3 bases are TGTGCCAGCAGCTTGGGCCGACAGGGGCGACTCTATGGCTACACCTTC.